The 10 T cell receptor beta chains in this list originate from one sample, sequenced in a study of T-cell reconstitution after alpha-beta-depleted transplantation in children. It was with unique molecular identifiers that the TCRbeta library was prepared. In TCRdb, the PCR reads were re-called with MiXCR into one record per CDR3 protein. The sample contains 75,000 to 100,000 distinct CDR3 sequences, roughly 8% of which appear only once. Sequenced material: PBMCs from the stem cell graft donor, taken from the stem cell graft. The origin of the receptors is a human donor who donated a stem cell graft to a child with congenital amegakaryocytic thrombocytopenia.

Many counts were recorded for this clonotype. The chain uses TRBV3-1 and TRBJ1-5, with unresolved D. Trimming pared 0 bases from V and 9 bases from J, leaving 6 bases between. Germline values: CDR1 LGHDT, CDR2 YNNKEL (reference sequence). This CDR3 spans 12 amino acids. The CDR3 loop reads CASSQDGRPQHF. The CDR3 DNA reads as TGTGCCAGCAGCCAAGACGGGCGGCCCCAGCATTTT. The full variable domain, completed using reference TRBV3-1 and TRBJ1-5, is DTAVSQTPKYLVTQMGNDKSIKCEQNLGHDTMYWYKQDSKKFLKIMFSYNNKELIINETVPNRFSPKSPDKAHLNLHINSLELGDSAVYFCASSQDGRPQHFGDGTRLSIL.

This clonotype was detected ten times or more. The J gene is TRBJ2-1, the V gene TRBV5-1, with 11 bases identical to TRBD2. After removal of 4 bases from V and 5 bases from J, the junction contained 2 bases not matched to a gene. This CDR3 region has 14 residues. Germline CDR1 SGHRS, CDR2 YFSETQ. The CDR3: CASSPGLADNEQFF. The DNA for the CDR3 is TGCGCCAGCAGCCCGGGACTAGCGGACAATGAGCAGTTCTTC.

This clonotype was counted many times. J is TRBJ2-5 and V is TRBV10-3, with 7 bases matching TRBD2. Germline CDR1 ENHRY, CDR2 SYGVKD. The CDR3 spans 13 residues. V shed 11 bases and J 3 bases; nucleotides not matched to a gene: 9. CDR3 region: CASHPAGEETQYF. The CDR3 nucleotides are TGTGCCTCACACCCCGCGGGAGAAGAGACCCAGTACTTC.

This clonotype appeared many times. This chain joins TRBV5-1 and TRBJ2-3; D remains ambiguous. Germline CDR1 and CDR2: SGHRS and YFSETQ. The CDR3 sequence is 15 residues long. Trimming removed 1 base from V and 0 bases from J, with 9 bases in between. CDR3 nucleotide sequence: TGCGCCAGCAGCTTGACCGACGGGAGCACAGATACGCAGTATTTT. Its translation is CASSLTDGSTDTQYF.

This clonotype was found many times. The chain has TRBV12-3 or TRBV12-4 and TRBJ2-2; 10 nucleotides agree with TRBD2. V lost 6 bases, J lost 7 bases, and 8 bases stayed unmatched. There are 15 residues in the CDR3. CDR3 in amino acids: CASSPSGRGVGELFF. The CDR3, as DNA: TGTGCCAGCAGCCCTAGCGGGAGAGGTGTCGGGGAGCTGTTTTTT.

This clonotype was observed a few times. V is TRBV7-2 and J is TRBJ1-2; tentative D call: TRBD1 (5 bases). Trimming cost V 8 bases and J 2 bases, with 18 bases left between them. Germline V gives CDR1 SGHTA, CDR2 FQGNSA. The CDR3 has 15 residues. The CDR3 region has the DNA TGTGCCAGCGCCTTCGGACACCTCGGAAACTATGGCTACACCTTC. This sequence encodes CASAFGHLGNYGYTF.

This clonotype has ten or more counts. V and J are TRBV5-8 and TRBJ1-5; no clear D gene. V was shortened by 7 bases and J by 3 bases, with 14 bases between the two germline ends. This CDR3 is built from 14 residues. Looked up from germline, CDR1 is SGHTS and CDR2 is YDEGEE. Here the CDR3 DNA reads TGTGCCAGCTCCGCTGTGGCGTCCAATCAGCCCCAGCATTTT. Amino acids: CASSAVASNQPQHF.

This clonotype was detected a few times. The chain is built from TRBV12-3 or TRBV12-4 and TRBJ1-1; D is possibly TRBD1 (6 bases). The V end lost 8 bases, the J end lost 11 bases, and 21 bases lay between the germline ends. This CDR3 has 13 amino acids. The CDR3 is CASLLGADLMAFF. CDR3 DNA sequence: TGTGCCAGCTTGCTGGGGGCTGATTTAATGGCTTTCTTT.

This clonotype was picked up many times. The chain joins TRBV4-3 to TRBJ2-1; TRBD2 agrees at 11 bases. There are 17 residues in the CDR3. Germline V lookup: CDR1 LGHNA, CDR2 YSLEER. Trimming took 3 bases from V and 0 from J; bases not matched to a gene: 4. The CDR3 nucleotides read TGCGCCAGCAGCCAGGAGACTAGCGGGAACTCCTACAATGAGCAGTTCTTC. Translating it yields CASSQETSGNSYNEQFF.

This clonotype has a count of ten or more. Here the CDR3 reads CASSPLGQGEGNEQFF. Here the CDR3 DNA reads TGTGCCAGCAGCCCCCTTGGCCAGGGGGAGGGCAATGAGCAGTTCTTC. The chain employs TRBV3-1 and TRBJ2-1; either TRBD1 or TRBD2 may fit D (7 bases each). Germline values: CDR1 LGHDT, CDR2 YNNKEL (reference sequence). The V end was cut by 4 bases, the J end by 6 bases, with 19 bases between. The CDR3 is 16 residues long.